The 13 T cell receptor beta chains presented below share a single source sample, sequenced in a study of OX40 agonist ivuxolimab in advanced cancers. Profiled with immunoSEQ multiplex PCR; TCRdb holds only in-frame clones, not every one. The repertoire holds roughly 50,000 clones, with more than 85% as singletons. The specimen was CD4+ or CD8+ T cells sorted from blood, collected in a trial of the OX40 agonist ivuxolimab. The receptors derive from an adult with an advanced solid tumor such as melanoma, head and neck, liver or kidney cancer.

The chain couples TRBV11-2 to TRBJ1-1; D is undetermined. There are 14 residues in the CDR3. CDR1 is SGHAT, CDR2 FQNNGV, per germline. Trimming stripped 0 bases from V and 0 bases from J, with 5 bases between. As DNA, the CDR3 is TGTGCCAGCAGCTTAGAGGGGATGAACACTGAAGCTTTCTTT. Amino acids: CASSLEGMNTEAFF. Together with reference TRBV11-2 and TRBJ1-1, the CDR3 gives the full variable domain: EAGVAQSPRYKIIEKRQSVAFWCNPISGHATLYWYQQILGQGPKLLIQFQNNGVVDDSQLPKDRFSAERLKGVDSTLKIQPAKLEDSAVYLCASSLEGMNTEAFFGQGTRLTVV.

The V and J genes are TRBV27 and TRBJ1-2, with 8 bases lining up with TRBD1. Germline V gene lookup returns CDR1 MNHEY and CDR2 SMNVEV (reference sequence). Germline trimming cut 6 bases from V and 4 bases from J; bases unmatched to any gene: 7. This CDR3 region has 14 residues. CDR3 DNA sequence: TGTGCCAGCAGACCAGGGGGCGCAGTCTATGGCTACACCTTC. Amino acids: CASRPGGAVYGYTF.

With regard to this clone: Distinct nucleotide sequences in the sample also encode this CDR3. The chain has TRBV15 and TRBJ1-2; D is possibly TRBD1 (6 bases). The CDR3 runs 15 residues. Trimming took off 5 bases at V and 7 bases at J, with 20 bases between the two ends. Germline V gene data show CDR1 as LNHNV and CDR2 as YYDKDF (reference sequence). The CDR3 spells CATSGILGGDIGYTF. As DNA, the CDR3 is TGTGCCACCAGCGGTATACTAGGGGGAGATATTGGCTACACCTTC. Full variable domain (remainder filled in from reference TRBV15 and TRBJ1-2): DAMVIQNPRYQVTQFGKPVTLSCSQTLNHNVMYWYQQKSSQAPKLLFHYYDKDFNNEADTPDNFQSRRPNTSFCFLDIRSPGLGDTAMYLCATSGILGGDIGYTFGSGTRLTVV.

This clone was picked up one time. The chain is built from TRBV27 and TRBJ1-1; TRBD1 matches 7 bases. Trimming removed 6 bases from V and 5 bases from J; junction bases left unmatched: 3. Germline V gene lookup returns CDR1 MNHEY and CDR2 SMNVEV (reference sequence). This CDR3 is 12 amino acids long. CDR3 nucleotide sequence: TGTGCCAGCAGCCGACAGGGAACTGAAGCTTTCTTT. It translates to CASSRQGTEAFF.

The chain links TRBV7-9 to TRBJ2-7; 8 positions agree with TRBD1. V lost 5 bases and J lost 7; bases outside the gene matches: 7. This CDR3 comprises 13 residues. The germline V gene has CDR1 SEHNR and CDR2 FQNEAQ (reference sequence). CDR3 coding DNA: TGTGCCAGCAGCCTGGACAGGGCGGATGAGCAGTACTTC. Its protein product is CASSLDRADEQYF.

The chain has TRBV7-8 and TRBJ2-1; TRBD2 matches at 9 bases. V lost 4 bases to trimming and J lost 0 bases; unmatched junction nucleotides: 13. The V gene's germline CDR1 is SGHVS and CDR2 FQNEAQ. This CDR3 is 19 amino acids long. CDR3 sequence (DNA): TGTGCCAGCAGCTCCGGACAAGCGGGGGGCCACAGCTCCTACAATGAGCAGTTCTTC. This encodes CASSSGQAGGHSSYNEQFF.

The chain has TRBV4-3 and TRBJ2-7, with 9 bases lining up with TRBD1. Germline assignment: CDR1 LGHNA and CDR2 YSLEER. V lost 4 bases and J lost 3; bases outside the gene matches: 1. This CDR3 has 13 amino acids. CDR3 DNA sequence: TGCGCCAGCAGCCCGGACAGGGGCTACGAGCAGTACTTC. Protein sequence: CASSPDRGYEQYF.

V usage is TRBV6-1 and J usage is TRBJ1-5, with 11 bases that match TRBD1. CDR3 length: 16 residues. Per germline, CDR1 MNHNS and CDR2 SASEGT. The ends lost 3 bases at V and 2 bases at J; junction bases unmatched: 3. CDR3 nucleotide sequence: TGTGCCAGCAGTGATGGGACAGGGGGAGGCAATCAGCCCCAGCATTTT. Translating gives CASSDGTGGGNQPQHF.

V gene TRBV5-6 combines with J gene TRBJ2-3, with D uncertain. This CDR3 comprises 11 residues. Trimming took off 0 bases at V and 5 bases at J, with 1 base between the two ends. The germline V gene has CDR1 SGHDT and CDR2 YYEEEE. CDR3 amino acids: CASSLEDTQYF. The CDR3 DNA is TGTGCCAGCAGCTTGGAAGATACGCAGTATTTT.

The genes are TRBV9 and TRBJ2-1; 9 nucleotides match TRBD2. Trimming cost V 3 bases and J 7 bases; bases outside gene matches: 11. Germline V lookup: CDR1 SGDLS, CDR2 YYNGEE. CDR3 length: 16 residues. As DNA, the CDR3 is TGTGCCAGCAGCGCGGGACTAGCCACCCTTGGGAATGAGCAGTTCTTC. It is translated as CASSAGLATLGNEQFF.

The CDR3 sequence: CASSVGAENTGELFF. The CDR3 nucleotides read TGTGCCAGCAGCGTAGGGGCAGAGAACACCGGGGAGCTGTTTTTT. The gene calls are TRBV9 and TRBJ2-2, with no clear D. This CDR3 spans 15 amino acids. Per germline, CDR1 SGDLS and CDR2 YYNGEE. Trimming left V 0 bases short and J 1 base short, with 7 bases between.

The genes are TRBV28 and TRBJ2-2, with 8 bases that match TRBD1. The J segment lost 0 bases and the V segment lost 5 bases, leaving 5 bases of the junction unmatched. The CDR3 has 16 residues. Germline V CDR1 and CDR2: MDHEN, SYDVKM. CDR3 coding DNA: TGTGCCAGCAGTACGGCAGGGGGCGCGAACACCGGGGAGCTGTTTTTT. It yields the protein CASSTAGGANTGELFF.

This clone has just a few counts. The chain joins TRBV19 to TRBJ1-1; unclear D gene. CDR3 length: 13 residues. Trimming pared 3 bases from V and 5 bases from J, leaving 10 bases between. CDR1 LNHDA and CDR2 SQIVND come from the germline V gene (reference sequence). The CDR3 region is CASSIVGSTEAFF. The CDR3 coding sequence is TGTGCCAGTAGTATTGTAGGGAGTACTGAAGCTTTCTTT.